Below, 4 T cell receptor beta chains from the same sample are listed, as sequenced in a study of cytomegalovirus exposure and HLA in healthy donors. This PCR relied on a set of 60 Vbeta primers and 13 Jbeta primers. Profiled with immunoSEQ multiplex PCR; TCRdb holds only in-frame clones, not every one. The sample has more than 45,000 clones, and its top ten clones hold around 12%. Material: PBMCs. These receptors all come from a woman aged 55-70 years in good health and CMV-seropositive.

The CDR3 nucleotides are TGTGCCAGCAGTTTACCCACAGTTAGCGAGCAGTACTTC. Translating it yields CASSLPTVSEQYF. The genes are TRBV28 and TRBJ2-5; D unclear. Gene TRBJ2-7 matches the end of the DNA better, so the J call may be wrong. The germline V gene encodes CDR1 MDHEN and CDR2 SYDVKM. The CDR3 loop spans 13 amino acids.

The V call is TRBV10-3, the J call TRBJ2-7; the D gene is possibly TRBD1 (6 bases). Trimming stripped 0 bases from V and 2 bases from J, with 17 bases between. This CDR3 comprises 17 residues. From germline, CDR1 is ENHRY and CDR2 SYGVKD. CDR3 loop: CAISESTGLGAAYEQYF. The CDR3 DNA is TGTGCCATCAGTGAGTCGACGGGTTTGGGGGCCGCCTACGAGCAGTACTTC.

The J gene is TRBJ2-7, the V gene TRBV5-5; D perhaps matches TRBD1 (5 bases). The CDR3 runs 14 residues. The V end was cut by 3 bases, the J end by 2 bases, with 12 bases between. CDR1 and CDR2 from the germline V gene are SGHKS and YYEKEE (reference sequence). This CDR3 is CASSSFQGPYEQYF. As DNA, the CDR3 is TGTGCCAGCAGCTCTTTTCAGGGCCCCTACGAGCAGTACTTC.

The V and J genes are TRBV10-2 and TRBJ1-2; D unclear. Per the germline V gene, CDR1 is WSHSY and CDR2 is SAAADI. Trimming shortened V by 8 bases and J by 3 bases, and 16 bases separated the two germline ends. CDR3 size: 14 residues. For the CDR3, the DNA is TGCGCCAGCTCCCCGCGCGGGGTCGACTATGGCTACACCTTC. Protein sequence: CASSPRGVDYGYTF.